Sequencing of this T cell receptor beta chain was carried out in a study of OX40 agonist ivuxolimab in advanced cancers. About the study: Earlier treatment with anti-PD-1, anti-PD-L1 or anti-CTLA-4 was permitted, and 35% to 40% had received some.

Notes on the study in general: Dose levels from 0.1 to 3.0 mg/kg saw CD4+ and CD8+ blood T cells expand clonally by week 6. Also showing low normalized T-cell clonal expansion were some of the nonresponders.

As to this clone: What it binds is not known.

Produced via immunoSEQ multiplex PCR; TCRdb's table is partial and in-frame only. The data contain some 57,000 clones, approximately 77% of them singletons. V trimming: 2 bases; J trimming: 0 bases; junction bases outside the gene matches: 5. Germline lookup yields CDR1 SGHRS and CDR2 YFSETQ. The CDR3 runs to 15 residues. Sequencing was performed on CD4+ or CD8+ T cells sorted from blood, taken in a trial of the OX40 agonist ivuxolimab. This chain connects TRBV5-1 to TRBJ2-7; TRBD1 matches at 7 bases. The receptor's source is an adult with an advanced solid tumor such as melanoma, head and neck, liver or kidney cancer. The CDR3 region has the DNA TGCGCCAGCAGCTTCACAGGGGTTAGCTCCTACGAGCAGTACTTC. Amino acids: CASSFTGVSSYEQYF.